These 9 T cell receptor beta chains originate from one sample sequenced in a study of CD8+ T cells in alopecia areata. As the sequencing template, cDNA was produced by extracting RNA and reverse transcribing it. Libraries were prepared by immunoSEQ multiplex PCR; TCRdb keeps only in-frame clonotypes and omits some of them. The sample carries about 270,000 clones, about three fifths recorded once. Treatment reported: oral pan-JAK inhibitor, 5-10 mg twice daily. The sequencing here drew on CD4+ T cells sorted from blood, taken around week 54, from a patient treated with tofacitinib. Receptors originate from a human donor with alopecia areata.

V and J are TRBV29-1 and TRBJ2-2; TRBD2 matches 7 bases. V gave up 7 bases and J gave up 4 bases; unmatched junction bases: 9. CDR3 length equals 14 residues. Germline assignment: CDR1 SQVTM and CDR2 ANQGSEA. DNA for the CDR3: TGCAGCGCCGGGGAGGGGCCGGTCACCGGGGAGCTGTTTTTT. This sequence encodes CSAGEGPVTGELFF.

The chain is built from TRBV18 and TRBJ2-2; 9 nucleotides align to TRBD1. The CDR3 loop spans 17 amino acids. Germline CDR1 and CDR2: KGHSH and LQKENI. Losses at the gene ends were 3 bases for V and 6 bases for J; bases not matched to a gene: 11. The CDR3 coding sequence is TGTGCCAGCTCACCGCAAGTGGGACAGGGTGACGCCGGGGAGCTGTTTTTT. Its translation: CASSPQVGQGDAGELFF.

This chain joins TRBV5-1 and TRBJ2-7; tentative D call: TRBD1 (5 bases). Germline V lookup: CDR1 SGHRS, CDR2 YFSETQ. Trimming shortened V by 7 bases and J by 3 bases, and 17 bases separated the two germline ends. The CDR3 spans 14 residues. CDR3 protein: CASAYEDIHYEQYF. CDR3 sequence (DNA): TGCGCCAGCGCGTATGAGGACATCCACTACGAGCAGTACTTC.

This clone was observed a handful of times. CDR3 sequence: CASSDGTAPTGELFF. The CDR3 DNA is TGTGCCAGCAGTGACGGGACTGCTCCCACCGGGGAGCTGTTTTTT. The rearrangement joins TRBV6-4 to TRBJ2-2; maybe TRBD2 (6 bases). The CDR3 is made up of 15 amino acids. Germline V CDR1 and CDR2: MRHNA, SNTAGT. V lost 2 bases and J 4 bases, leaving 11 bases between the germline ends.

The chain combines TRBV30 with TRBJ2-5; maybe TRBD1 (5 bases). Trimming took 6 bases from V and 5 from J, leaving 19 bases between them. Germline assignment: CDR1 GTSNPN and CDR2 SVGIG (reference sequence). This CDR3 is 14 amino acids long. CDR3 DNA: TGTGCCTGTCAGATCTTGACAGTAAAGGAGACCCAGTACTTC. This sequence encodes CACQILTVKETQYF.

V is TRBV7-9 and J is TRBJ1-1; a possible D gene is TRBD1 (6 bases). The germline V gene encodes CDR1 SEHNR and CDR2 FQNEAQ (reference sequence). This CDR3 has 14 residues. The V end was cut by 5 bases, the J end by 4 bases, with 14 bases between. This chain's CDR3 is CASSVDGGGTEAFF. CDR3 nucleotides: TGTGCCAGCAGCGTAGACGGGGGCGGCACTGAAGCTTTCTTT.

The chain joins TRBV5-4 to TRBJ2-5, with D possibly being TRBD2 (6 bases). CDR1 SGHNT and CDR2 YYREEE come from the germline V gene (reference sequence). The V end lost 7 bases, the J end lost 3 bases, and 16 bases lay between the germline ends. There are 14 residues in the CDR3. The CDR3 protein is CASGTGRLEETQYF. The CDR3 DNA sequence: TGTGCCAGCGGGACCGGGAGATTAGAAGAGACCCAGTACTTC.

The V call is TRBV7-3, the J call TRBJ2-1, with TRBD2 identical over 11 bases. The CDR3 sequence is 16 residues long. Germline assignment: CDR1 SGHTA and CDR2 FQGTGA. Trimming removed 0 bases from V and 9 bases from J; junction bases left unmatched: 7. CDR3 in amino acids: CASSLTPTSGGFEQFF. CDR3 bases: TGTGCCAGCAGCTTAACTCCCACTAGCGGGGGATTTGAGCAGTTCTTC. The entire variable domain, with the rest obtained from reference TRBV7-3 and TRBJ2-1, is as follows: GAGVSQTPSNKVTEKGKYVELRCDPISGHTALYWYRQSLGQGPEFLIYFQGTGAADDSGLPNDRFFAVRPEGSVSTLKIQRTERGDSAVYLCASSLTPTSGGFEQFFGPGTRLTVL.

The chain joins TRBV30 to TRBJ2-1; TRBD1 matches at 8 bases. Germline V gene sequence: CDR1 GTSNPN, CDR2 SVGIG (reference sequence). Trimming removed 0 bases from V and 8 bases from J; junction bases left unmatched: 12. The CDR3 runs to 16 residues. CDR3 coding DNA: TGTGCCTGGAGTGTACTGGACAGGGACTTGAGGGATGAGCAGTTCTTC. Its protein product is CAWSVLDRDLRDEQFF. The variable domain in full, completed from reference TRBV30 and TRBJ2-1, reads SQTIHQWPATLVQPVGSPLSLECTVEGTSNPNLYWYRQAAGRGLQLLFYSVGIGQISSEVPQNLSASRPQDRQFILSSKKLLLSDSGFYLCAWSVLDRDLRDEQFFGPGTRLTVL.